This TCR beta chain appears in the sequencing data of a study of CD8 T cells in Susac syndrome. From blood CD8+ and CD4+ T cells, TCR beta sequences were generated. The control group consisted of healthy donors matched for age and sex. TEMRA cells underwent FACS enrichment and CD8+ and CD4+ T cells underwent negative isolation. The authors reverse transcribed roughly 0.5 to 1 ug RNA with random hexamers. With immunoSEQ multiplex PCR, TCR beta CDR3 was amplified across 54 Vbeta and 13 Jbeta. TCRdb fed the immunoSEQ multiplex PCR reads into MiXCR, producing one record per CDR3 protein. Of 150,000 to 200,000 distinct CDR3 sequences listed, 90% to 95% are singletons. The V and J ends lost 0 bases and 7 bases respectively, with 11 bases between them. The CDR3 has 14 amino acids. The germline CDR1 and CDR2 sequences are LGHNA and YNFKEQ.

This sequence originates from a human donor in good health. The J gene is TRBJ2-3, the V gene TRBV4-2; D perhaps matches TRBD2 (5 bases). The sequencing sample was made of CD4+ T cells from PBMCs. Written as DNA, the CDR3 is TGTGCCAGCAGCCAAGAGGAGGCTAGTTATACGCAGTATTTT. It translates to CASSQEEASYTQYF.